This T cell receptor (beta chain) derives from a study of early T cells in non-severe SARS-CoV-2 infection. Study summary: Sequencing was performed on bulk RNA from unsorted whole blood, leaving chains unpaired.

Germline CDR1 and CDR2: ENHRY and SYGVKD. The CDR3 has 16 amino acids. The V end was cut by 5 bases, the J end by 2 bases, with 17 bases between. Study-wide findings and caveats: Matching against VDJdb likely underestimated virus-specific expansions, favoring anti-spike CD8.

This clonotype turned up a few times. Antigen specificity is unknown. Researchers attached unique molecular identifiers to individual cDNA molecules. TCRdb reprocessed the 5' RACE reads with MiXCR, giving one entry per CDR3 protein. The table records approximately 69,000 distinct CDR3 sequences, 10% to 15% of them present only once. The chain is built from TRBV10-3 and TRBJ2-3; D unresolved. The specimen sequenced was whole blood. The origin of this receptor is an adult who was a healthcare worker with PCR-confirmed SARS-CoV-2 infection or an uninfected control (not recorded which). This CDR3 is CAISSSLLDNTDTQYF. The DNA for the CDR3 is TGTGCCATCAGTTCATCTCTTTTGGATAACACAGATACGCAGTATTTT.